The sequence of this T cell receptor (beta chain) was determined in a study of T cells after yellow fever vaccination. Study observations and caveats: Post-booster repertoires again held most primary-vaccination clones (roughly 95% CD4, 75% to 90% CD8). Secondary responses were weaker yet peaked faster, day 5 versus 15.

This clonotype was observed many times. Its antigen is not identified. Trimming removed 5 bases from V and 6 bases from J, with 14 bases in between. The CDR3 sequence is 14 residues long. Template-switching 5'RACE yielded the TCR cDNA; a universal primer site and UMIs were added in the process. TCRdb redid the calling of the 5' RACE reads with MiXCR, one entry per CDR3 protein. The profile covers approximately 160,000 distinct CDR3 sequences, with about 6% appearing a single time and nearly 3% taken by the ten largest. The chain couples TRBV12-3 or TRBV12-4 to TRBJ2-1; D gene ambiguous. Source: CD4+ T cells sorted from PBMCs, taken on the day of the first yellow fever vaccination. This TCR was recovered from a man aged 18 to 29 who received the YFV17D yellow fever vaccine. The CDR3 DNA follows: TGTGCCAGCAGTCCCGGTAGGCAGAGCAATGAGCAGTTCTTC. Encoded protein: CASSPGRQSNEQFF.